The 17 T cell receptor beta chains below all came from one sample that was sequenced in a study of blood T cell repertoires in COVID-19. Using immunoSEQ multiplex PCR, the repertoire was profiled, and TCRdb retains in-frame clones only, with some absent. This sample has roughly 65,000 clones; roughly 92% occur once, and the top ten carry approximately 2.9%. The sequencing input was peripheral blood. Receptor source: a man between 65 and 80 years old with active COVID-19.

J is TRBJ2-1 and V is TRBV27, with D perhaps TRBD2 (6 bases). Trimming cost V 3 bases and J 2 bases, with 17 bases left between them. In germline, CDR1 is MNHEY, CDR2 SMNVEV (reference sequence). CDR3 length: 17 residues. The CDR3 DNA follows: TGTGCCAGCAGTTTCCTCCCGGTTGGGACTCCCTACAATGAGCAGTTCTTC. Its translation is CASSFLPVGTPYNEQFF.

The J gene is TRBJ2-4, the V gene TRBV5-5; D possibly corresponds to TRBD1 (6 bases). V was clipped by 3 bases and J by 4 bases, with 8 bases between them. Germline CDR1 is SGHKS and CDR2 is YYEKEE (reference sequence). This CDR3 contains 13 residues. The CDR3, as DNA: TGTGCCAGCAGCTCTGGACAGAAAAACATTCAGTACTTC. Translation: CASSSGQKNIQYF.

The chain combines TRBV10-2 with TRBJ1-5; the D is unclear. Germline V gives CDR1 WSHSY, CDR2 SAAADI. The length of the CDR3 is 12 residues. Trimming pared 3 bases from V and 4 bases from J, leaving 4 bases between. The CDR3 DNA follows: TGCGCCAGCAGTGACCCGAATCAGCCCCAGCATTTT. Encoded protein: CASSDPNQPQHF.

The chain couples TRBV28 to TRBJ1-5, with D possibly TRBD1 on 5 matching bases. CDR1 and CDR2 from the germline V gene are MDHEN and SYDVKM. Trimming stripped 6 bases from V and 4 bases from J, with 13 bases between. This CDR3 contains 14 residues. The CDR3 bases are TGTGCCAGCAGCGAGGCAGGGAATAATCAGCCCCAGCATTTT. This translates into CASSEAGNNQPQHF.

V usage is TRBV5-1 and J usage is TRBJ2-7, with 12 bases lining up with TRBD1. J lost 3 bases, V lost 4 bases, and 5 bases had no gene match. The CDR3 is 15 amino acids. CDR1 and CDR2 (germline): SGHRS, YFSETQ. The CDR3 bases are TGCGCCAGCAGCGAAGGGACAGGGGGCTTCTACGAGCAGTACTTC. Encoded protein: CASSEGTGGFYEQYF.

The V gene is TRBV6-2 or TRBV6-3, the J gene TRBJ2-2, with 9 bases that match TRBD2. Germline assignment: CDR1 MNHEY and CDR2 SVGEGT. The V segment lost 0 bases and the J segment 4 bases; nucleotides outside the gene matches: 18. The CDR3 is 21 amino acids. The chain's CDR3 is CASSYSTLALRAGGPTGELFF. The CDR3 bases are TGTGCCAGCAGTTACTCGACGCTGGCTCTACGAGCGGGGGGACCCACCGGGGAGCTGTTTTTT.

Here the CDR3 reads CASSPDRVLGNEQFF. CDR3 nucleotides: TGTGCCAGCAGCCCAGACAGGGTCCTTGGCAATGAGCAGTTCTTC. The V and J genes are TRBV5-6 and TRBJ2-1; 7 nucleotides align to TRBD1. V trimming: 4 bases; J trimming: 6 bases; junction bases outside the gene matches: 10. CDR3 length equals 15 residues. Germline V gene sequence: CDR1 SGHDT, CDR2 YYEEEE. The whole variable domain, filled in from reference TRBV5-6 and TRBJ2-1, reads DAGVTQSPTHLIKTRGQQVTLRCSPKSGHDTVSWYQQALGQGPQFIFQYYEEEERQRGNFPDRFSGHQFPNYSSELNVNALLLGDSALYLCASSPDRVLGNEQFFGPGTRLTVL.

The chain links TRBV5-8 to TRBJ1-1; D gene ambiguous. Germline V lookup: CDR1 SGHTS, CDR2 YDEGEE. CDR3 size: 15 residues. V gave up 3 bases and J gave up 5 bases, with 17 bases separating them. This chain's CDR3 is CASSSGVSRRTEAFF. CDR3 bases: TGTGCCAGCAGCTCCGGGGTCTCTCGGAGGACTGAAGCTTTCTTT.

The chain uses TRBV10-1 and TRBJ2-3; 9 nucleotides match TRBD1. The CDR3 extends over 17 amino acids. Trimming took 6 bases from V and 1 from J; bases not matched to a gene: 11. The germline CDR1 and CDR2 sequences are WNHNN and SYGVQD (reference sequence). CDR3: CASRGPLTGGCTDTQYF. CDR3 sequence (DNA): TGCGCCAGCAGGGGACCTCTAACAGGGGGCTGCACAGATACGCAGTATTTT.

This chain uses TRBV10-3 with TRBJ1-2; 7 positions match TRBD1. From germline, CDR1 is ENHRY and CDR2 SYGVKD. V shed 11 bases and J 4 bases; nucleotides not matched to a gene: 16. The length of the CDR3 is 15 residues. The CDR3 coding sequence is TGTGCCTCCGAGCAGGGGGACAACGATCTCTATGGCTACACCTTC. The encoded protein is CASEQGDNDLYGYTF.

The chain combines TRBV20-1 with TRBJ2-1; D gene uncertain. The length of the CDR3 is 13 residues. Trimming took off 3 bases at V and 2 bases at J, with 8 bases between the two ends. Germline CDR1 reads DFQATT; CDR2 reads SNEGSKA (reference sequence). The CDR3 loop is CSASMFTYNEQFF. CDR3 sequence (DNA): TGCAGTGCTAGTATGTTTACCTACAATGAGCAGTTCTTC.

The J gene is TRBJ2-7, the V gene TRBV28; 9 bases map to TRBD1. The V gene end was trimmed by 5 bases and the J gene end by 3 bases; junction bases not matched to a gene: 14. The CDR3 contains 17 residues. Germline loops: CDR1 MDHEN, CDR2 SYDVKM. The CDR3 DNA is TGTGCCAGCAGTCCCCAGGGGGGACAGGGTGCCGGCTACGAGCAGTACGTC. It specifies CASSPQGGQGAGYEQYV.

The chain carries TRBV5-1 and TRBJ1-1, with D perhaps matching TRBD1 (6 bases). Trimming shortened V by 0 bases and J by 7 bases, and 10 bases separated the two germline ends. Germline V lookup: CDR1 SGHRS, CDR2 YFSETQ. This CDR3 comprises 13 residues. CDR3 bases: TGCGCCAGCAGCTTGGGGACAGATCTTGAAGCTTTCTTT. This translates into CASSLGTDLEAFF.

This chain connects TRBV11-3 to TRBJ1-1, with 12 bases that match TRBD1. J lost 4 bases, V lost 1 base, and 4 bases had no gene match. CDR3 length: 16 amino acids. Looked up from germline, CDR1 is SGHNT and CDR2 is YENEEA. CDR3 in DNA: TGTGCCAGCAGCTTAGGGGACAGGGGGCCGCGCACTGAAGCTTTCTTT. Its translation is CASSLGDRGPRTEAFF.

This chain joins TRBV5-1 and TRBJ1-2, with D uncertain. V was pared by 2 bases and J by 4 bases, with 12 bases between. This CDR3 region has 14 residues. CDR1 is SGHRS, CDR2 YFSETQ, per germline. CDR3 DNA sequence: TGCGCCAGCAGCTTAAGTGAAATGAGCTATGGCTACACCTTC. This gives the protein CASSLSEMSYGYTF. The whole variable domain, remainder taken from reference TRBV5-1 and TRBJ1-2, is KAGVTQTPRYLIKTRGQQVTLSCSPISGHRSVSWYQQTPGQGLQFLFEYFSETQRNKGNFPGRFSGRQFSNSRSEMNVSTLELGDSALYLCASSLSEMSYGYTFGSGTRLTVV.

This clone showed up just once. The V call is TRBV5-6, the J call TRBJ2-7; D is perhaps TRBD1 (5 bases). CDR3 length: 15 amino acids. Trimming took off 3 bases at V and 0 bases at J, with 13 bases between the two ends. Germline lookup yields CDR1 SGHDT and CDR2 YYEEEE. This CDR3 is CASSSGPGFSYEQYV. DNA for the CDR3: TGTGCCAGCAGCTCGGGCCCAGGGTTCTCCTACGAGCAGTACGTC.

The chain combines TRBV18 with TRBJ1-1; D gene ambiguous. Germline V gene sequence: CDR1 KGHSH, CDR2 LQKENI. Trimming stripped 2 bases from V and 1 base from J, with 11 bases between. The CDR3 loop spans 15 amino acids. This chain's CDR3 is CASSPLNRQNTEAFF. CDR3 DNA sequence: TGTGCCAGCTCACCATTAAACAGACAGAACACTGAAGCTTTCTTT.